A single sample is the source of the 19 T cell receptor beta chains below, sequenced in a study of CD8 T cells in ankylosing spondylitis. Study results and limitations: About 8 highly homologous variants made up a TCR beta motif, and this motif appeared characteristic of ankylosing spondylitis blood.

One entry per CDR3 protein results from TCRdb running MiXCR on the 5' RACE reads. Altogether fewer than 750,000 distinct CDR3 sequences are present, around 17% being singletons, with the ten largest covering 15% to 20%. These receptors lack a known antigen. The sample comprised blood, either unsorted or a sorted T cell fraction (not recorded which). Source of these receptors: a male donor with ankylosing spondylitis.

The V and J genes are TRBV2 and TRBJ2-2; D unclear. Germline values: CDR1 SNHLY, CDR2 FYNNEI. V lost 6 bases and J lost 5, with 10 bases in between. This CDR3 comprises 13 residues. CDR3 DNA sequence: TGTGCCAGCAGCCGTTCGGAAACCGGGGAGCTGTTTTTT. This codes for CASSRSETGELFF.

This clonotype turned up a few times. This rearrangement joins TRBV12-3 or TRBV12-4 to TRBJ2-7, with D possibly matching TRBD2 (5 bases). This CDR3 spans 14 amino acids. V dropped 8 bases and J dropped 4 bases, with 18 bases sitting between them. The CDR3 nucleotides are TGTGCCAGCCGCCCCAGCGGTGGAACATACGAGCAGTACTTC. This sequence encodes CASRPSGGTYEQYF.

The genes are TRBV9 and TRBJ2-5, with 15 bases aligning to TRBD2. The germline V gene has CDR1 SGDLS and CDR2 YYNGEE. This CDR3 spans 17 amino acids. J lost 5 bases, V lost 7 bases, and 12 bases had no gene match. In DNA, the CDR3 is TGTGCCAGCTCCCTCATTGGGACTAGCGGGAGGCCGGAGACCCAGTACTTC. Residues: CASSLIGTSGRPETQYF.

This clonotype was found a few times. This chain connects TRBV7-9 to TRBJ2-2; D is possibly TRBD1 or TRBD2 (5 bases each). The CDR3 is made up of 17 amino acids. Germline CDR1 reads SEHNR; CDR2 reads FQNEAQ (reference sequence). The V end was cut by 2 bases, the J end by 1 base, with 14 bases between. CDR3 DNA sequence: TGTGCCAGCAGCTTACCCAGAGGGGTAGGGAACACCGGGGAGCTGTTTTTT. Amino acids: CASSLPRGVGNTGELFF. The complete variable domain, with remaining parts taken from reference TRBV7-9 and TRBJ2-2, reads DTGVSQNPRHKITKRGQNVTFRCDPISEHNRLYWYRQTLGQGPEFLTYFQNEAQLEKSRLLSDRFSAERPKGSFSTLEIQRTEQGDSAMYLCASSLPRGVGNTGELFFGEGSRLTVL.

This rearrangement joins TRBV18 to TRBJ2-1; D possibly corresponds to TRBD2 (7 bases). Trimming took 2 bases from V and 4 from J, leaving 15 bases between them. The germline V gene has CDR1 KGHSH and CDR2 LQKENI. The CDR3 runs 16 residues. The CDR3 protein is CASSPGGLAVYNEQFF. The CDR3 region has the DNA TGTGCCAGCTCACCAGGGGGGCTAGCGGTATACAATGAGCAGTTCTTC.

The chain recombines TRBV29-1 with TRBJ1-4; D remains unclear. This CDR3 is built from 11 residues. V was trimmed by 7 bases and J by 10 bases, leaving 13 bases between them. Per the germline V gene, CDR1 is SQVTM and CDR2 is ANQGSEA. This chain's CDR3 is CSGRWAAKLFF. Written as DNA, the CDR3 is TGCAGCGGCCGTTGGGCCGCAAAACTGTTTTTT. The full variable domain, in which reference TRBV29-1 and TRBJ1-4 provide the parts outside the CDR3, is SAVISQKPSRDICQRGTSLTIQCQVDSQVTMMFWYRQQPGQSLTLIATANQGSEATYESGFVIDKFPISRPNLTFSTLTVSNMSPEDSSIYLCSGRWAAKLFFGSGTQLSVL.

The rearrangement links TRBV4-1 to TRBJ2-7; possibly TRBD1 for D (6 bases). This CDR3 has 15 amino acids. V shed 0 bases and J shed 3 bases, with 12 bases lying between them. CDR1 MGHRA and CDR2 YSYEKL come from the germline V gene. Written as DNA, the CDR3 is TGCGCCAGCAGCCAAGAGTCAGGGGAAAACTACGAGCAGTACTTC. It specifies CASSQESGENYEQYF.

The DNA of the CDR3 is TGTGCCAGCAGTTTGACAGGCTTTTCAGATACGCAGTATTTT. Translated, it gives CASSLTGFSDTQYF. The chain has TRBV28 and TRBJ2-3, with D perhaps matching TRBD1 (6 bases). The CDR3 length is 14 residues. Between the trimmed V and J ends, which lost 3 bases and 4 bases, there was a span of 11 bases. Germline CDR1 and CDR2: MDHEN and SYDVKM.

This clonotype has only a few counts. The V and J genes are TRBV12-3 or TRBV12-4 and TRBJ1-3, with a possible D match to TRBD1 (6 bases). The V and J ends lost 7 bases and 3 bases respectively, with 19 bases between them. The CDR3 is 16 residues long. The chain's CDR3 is CASTEGQAKGGNTIYF. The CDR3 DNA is TGTGCCAGCACTGAGGGACAAGCAAAGGGTGGAAACACCATATATTTT.

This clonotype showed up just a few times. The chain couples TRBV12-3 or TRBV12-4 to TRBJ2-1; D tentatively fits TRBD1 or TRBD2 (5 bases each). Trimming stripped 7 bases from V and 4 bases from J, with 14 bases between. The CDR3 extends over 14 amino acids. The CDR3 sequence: CASTPLGEYNEQFF. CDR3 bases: TGTGCCAGCACCCCCTTGGGGGAATACAATGAGCAGTTCTTC.

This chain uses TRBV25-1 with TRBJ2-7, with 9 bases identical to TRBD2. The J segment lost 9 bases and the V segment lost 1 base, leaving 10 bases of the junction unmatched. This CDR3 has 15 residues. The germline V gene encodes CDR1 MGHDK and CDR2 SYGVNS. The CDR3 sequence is CASSESISGSEGQYF. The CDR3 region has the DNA TGTGCCAGCAGTGAATCCATTAGCGGGAGTGAGGGGCAGTACTTC.

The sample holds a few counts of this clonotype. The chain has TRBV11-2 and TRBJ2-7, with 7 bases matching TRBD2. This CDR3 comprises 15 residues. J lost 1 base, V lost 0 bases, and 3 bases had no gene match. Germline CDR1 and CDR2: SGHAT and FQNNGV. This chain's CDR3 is CASSLEAGDSYEQYF. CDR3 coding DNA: TGTGCCAGCAGCTTAGAGGCGGGGGATTCCTACGAGCAGTACTTC.

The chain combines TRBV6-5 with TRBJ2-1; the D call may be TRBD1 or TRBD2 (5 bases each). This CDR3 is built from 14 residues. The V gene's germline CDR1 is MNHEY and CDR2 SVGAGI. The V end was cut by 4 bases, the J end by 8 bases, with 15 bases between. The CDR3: CASSSGGAGDEQFF. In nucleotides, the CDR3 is TGTGCCAGCAGTTCTGGGGGAGCTGGGGATGAGCAGTTCTTC.

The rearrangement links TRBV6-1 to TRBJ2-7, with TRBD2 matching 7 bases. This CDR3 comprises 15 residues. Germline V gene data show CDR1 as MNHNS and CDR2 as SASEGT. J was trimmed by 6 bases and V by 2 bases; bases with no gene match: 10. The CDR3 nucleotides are TGTGCCAGCAGTGAATTTAGCGGGTCGACCAGCGAGCAGTACTTC. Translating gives CASSEFSGSTSEQYF.

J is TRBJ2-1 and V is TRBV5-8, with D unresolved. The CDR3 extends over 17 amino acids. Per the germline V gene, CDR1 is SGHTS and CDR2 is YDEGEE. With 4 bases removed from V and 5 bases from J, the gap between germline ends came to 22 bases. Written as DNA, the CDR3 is TGTGCCAGCAGCGCACACCCGCCGGGCCGTTACAACAATGAGCAGTTCTTC. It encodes CASSAHPPGRYNNEQFF. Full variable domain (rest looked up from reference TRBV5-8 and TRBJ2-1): EAGVTQSPTHLIKTRGQQATLRCSPISGHTSVYWYQQALGLGLQFLLWYDEGEERNRGNFPPRFSGRQFPNYSSELNVNALELEDSALYLCASSAHPPGRYNNEQFFGPGTRLTVL.

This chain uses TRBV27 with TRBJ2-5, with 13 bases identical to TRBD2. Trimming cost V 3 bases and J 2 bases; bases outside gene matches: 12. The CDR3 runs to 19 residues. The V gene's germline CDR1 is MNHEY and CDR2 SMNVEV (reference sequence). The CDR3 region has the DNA TGTGCCAGCAGTTTGTCTGCCTGGACTAGCGGGAGAGGGCAAGAGACCCAGTACTTC. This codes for CASSLSAWTSGRGQETQYF.

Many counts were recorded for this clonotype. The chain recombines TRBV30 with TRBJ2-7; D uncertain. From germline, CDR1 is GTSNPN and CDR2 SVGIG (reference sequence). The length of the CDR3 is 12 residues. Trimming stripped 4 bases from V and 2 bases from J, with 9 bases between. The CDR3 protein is CAWKGQAYEQYF. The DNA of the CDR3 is TGTGCCTGGAAAGGGCAGGCCTACGAGCAGTACTTC.

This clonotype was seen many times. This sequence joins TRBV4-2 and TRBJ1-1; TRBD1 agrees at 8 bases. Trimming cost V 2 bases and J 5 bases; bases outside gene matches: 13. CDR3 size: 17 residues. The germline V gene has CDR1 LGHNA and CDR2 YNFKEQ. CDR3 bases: TGTGCCAGCAGCCAAAGGGGAACAGGGGGTCGAGGAACTGAAGCTTTCTTT. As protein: CASSQRGTGGRGTEAFF.

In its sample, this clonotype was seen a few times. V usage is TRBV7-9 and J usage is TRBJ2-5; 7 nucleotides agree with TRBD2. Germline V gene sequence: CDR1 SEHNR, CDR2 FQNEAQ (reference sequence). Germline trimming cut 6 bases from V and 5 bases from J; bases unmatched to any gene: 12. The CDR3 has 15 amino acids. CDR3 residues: CASSSRISGEETQYF. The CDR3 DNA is TGTGCCAGCAGTTCTAGGATCAGCGGGGAGGAGACCCAGTACTTC. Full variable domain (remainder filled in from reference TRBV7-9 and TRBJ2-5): DTGVSQNPRHKITKRGQNVTFRCDPISEHNRLYWYRQTLGQGPEFLTYFQNEAQLEKSRLLSDRFSAERPKGSFSTLEIQRTEQGDSAMYLCASSSRISGEETQYFGPGTRLLVL.